This T cell receptor beta chain was sequenced in a study of T cell changes during pregnancy in multiple sclerosis. The CDR3 is 15 residues long. Germline V gene data show CDR1 as SEHNR and CDR2 as FQNEAQ (reference sequence). The V and J ends lost 5 bases and 6 bases, in that order; junction bases with no gene match: 8. Measured with immunoSEQ multiplex PCR; TCRdb has only the in-frame clones, and not every one. The data show 65,000 to 95,000 clones, over 75% seen once. Source: peripheral blood, taken before pregnancy. The chain joins TRBV7-9 to TRBJ2-7, with 12 bases lining up with TRBD2. This clonotype was sampled from a female donor with multiple sclerosis, enrolled in a pregnancy study. CDR3 nucleotide sequence: TGTGCCAGCAGCCCCCTAGCGGGGGGGGTCAGCGAGCAGTACTTC. It codes for CASSPLAGGVSEQYF. The full variable domain, in which reference TRBV7-9 and TRBJ2-7 provide the parts outside the CDR3, is DTGVSQNPRHKITKRGQNVTFRCDPISEHNRLYWYRQTLGQGPEFLTYFQNEAQLEKSRLLSDRFSAERPKGSFSTLEIQRTEQGDSAMYLCASSPLAGGVSEQYFGPGTRLTVT.